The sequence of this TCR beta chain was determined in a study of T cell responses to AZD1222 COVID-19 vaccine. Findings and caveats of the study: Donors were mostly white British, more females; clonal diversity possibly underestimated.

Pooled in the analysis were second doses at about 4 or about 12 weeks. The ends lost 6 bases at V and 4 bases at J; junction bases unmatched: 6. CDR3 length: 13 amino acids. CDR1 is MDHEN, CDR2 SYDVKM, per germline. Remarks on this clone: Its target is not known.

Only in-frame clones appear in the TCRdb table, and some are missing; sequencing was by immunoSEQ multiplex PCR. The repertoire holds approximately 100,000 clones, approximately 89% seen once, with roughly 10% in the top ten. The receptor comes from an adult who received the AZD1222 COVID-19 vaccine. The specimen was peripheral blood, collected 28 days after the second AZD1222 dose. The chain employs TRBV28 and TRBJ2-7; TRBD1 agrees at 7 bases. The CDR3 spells CASSRDSFYEQYF. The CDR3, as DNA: TGTGCCAGCAGCCGGGACAGTTTTTACGAGCAGTACTTC.